The clone carrying this T cell receptor (beta chain) has only a few counts. Its cognate antigen is unknown. The data were taken from a study of T cell repertoires in cytomegalovirus infection. Findings and caveats of the study: In two of eight donors, the top clonotype was HLA-C-restricted CMV-specific.

MiXCR, applied by TCRdb to the reads, yields one record per CDR3 protein. The sample has a few hundred thousand distinct CDR3 sequences; about an eighth are singletons. Germline loops: CDR1 SQVTM, CDR2 ANQGSEA. This CDR3 spans 12 amino acids. Trimming took off 4 bases at V and 4 bases at J, with 10 bases between the two ends. The sequence was obtained from a human donor in good health (CMV status not recorded). Some clones in this sample may be carry-over from other donors' samples. The sample comprised PBMCs. The chain joins TRBV29-1 to TRBJ1-2, with D hard to call. In DNA form, the CDR3 reads TGCAGCGTTGGGGGTGGTAGCTATGGCTACACCTTC. Translating gives CSVGGGSYGYTF.